This T cell receptor (beta chain) was sequenced in a study of blood T cell repertoires in COVID-19. As for the study in general: The origin of the acute and convalescent COVID-19 samples was the United States, Italy and Spain. T cells, B-cell-depleted T cells, or PBMCs supplied cDNA or gDNA.

Authors' data handling: From reference gene primer amplification, estimates of nucleated cell counts were derived. Sequenced by immunoSEQ multiplex PCR; TCRdb stores in-frame clones only, minus some. V and J calls and clone size come straight from that table; D and trimming were deduced from the DNA. The sample shows about 200,000 clones, 86% of them seen only once. There are 12 residues in the CDR3. The germline V gene encodes CDR1 SGHTA and CDR2 FQGTGA. Trimming cost V 5 bases and J 9 bases, with 14 bases left between them. V is TRBV7-3 and J is TRBJ2-7; possible D gene TRBD2, 5 bases. The TCR was taken from a woman aged 70-85 years with acute or convalescent COVID-19. Specimen: peripheral blood. This CDR3 reads CASSTARGWQYF. The CDR3, as DNA: TGTGCCAGCAGCACAGCCCGGGGATGGCAGTACTTC.